A single sample is the source of the 27 T cell receptor beta chains below, sequenced in a study of blood T cell repertoires in COVID-19. The method was immunoSEQ multiplex PCR; TCRdb's version includes in-frame clones alone and lacks a portion of them. The sample consists of 260,000 or so clones, approximately 83% of them appearing once. The sample consisted of PBMCs or T cells enriched from blood (not recorded which). Receptor source: a woman aged 40 to 50 who had been exposed to COVID-19.

The chain links TRBV24-1 to TRBJ2-1; perhaps TRBD1 as D (5 bases). Germline loops: CDR1 KGHDR, CDR2 SFDVKD. The length of the CDR3 is 15 residues. With 4 bases removed from V and 0 bases from J, the gap between germline ends came to 9 bases. CDR3 sequence reads: CATSDYDSSYNEQFF. CDR3 in DNA: TGTGCCACCAGTGACTACGACAGCTCCTACAATGAGCAGTTCTTC.

This clone has a single count. The chain carries TRBV18 and TRBJ1-1; 10 positions agree with TRBD1. Per the germline V gene, CDR1 is KGHSH and CDR2 is LQKENI. J lost 6 bases, V lost 2 bases, and 9 bases had no gene match. This CDR3 comprises 16 residues. The CDR3 reads CASSPFAGTGESEAFF. For the CDR3, the DNA is TGTGCCAGCTCACCATTCGCCGGGACAGGGGAGTCTGAAGCTTTCTTT.

V is TRBV9 and J is TRBJ2-7; D possibly corresponds to TRBD2 (5 bases). The germline V and J ends were trimmed by 0 bases and 3 bases, with 7 bases remaining between them. In germline, CDR1 is SGDLS, CDR2 YYNGEE. This CDR3 has 13 amino acids. The DNA of the CDR3 is TGTGCCAGCAGCGTAGCGGGGAACTACGAGCAGTACTTC. Its protein product is CASSVAGNYEQYF.

This clone was counted between two and nine times. This chain connects TRBV19 to TRBJ1-1; TRBD1 might be the D (5 bases). V dropped 7 bases and J dropped 0 bases, with 12 bases sitting between them. The CDR3 spans 14 residues. Germline lookup yields CDR1 LNHDA and CDR2 SQIVND (reference sequence). The CDR3 nucleotides are TGTGCCAGTACACCGACAGTCTTGAACACTGAAGCTTTCTTT. Residues: CASTPTVLNTEAFF.

The chain couples TRBV7-9 to TRBJ2-3; 13 bases are a match to TRBD2. J lost 1 base, V lost 5 bases, and 3 bases had no gene match. Germline CDR1 is SEHNR and CDR2 is FQNEAQ (reference sequence). The CDR3 loop spans 16 amino acids. The CDR3: CASSPGLAGGTDTQYF. In nucleotides, the CDR3 is TGTGCCAGCAGCCCCGGACTAGCGGGGGGCACAGATACGCAGTATTTT.

The rearrangement links TRBV11-2 to TRBJ2-7, with 10 bases that match TRBD2. Germline V gene data show CDR1 as SGHAT and CDR2 as FQNNGV. The junction had 5 bases not matched to a gene; V was cut back by 2 bases and J by 4 bases. The CDR3 spans 15 residues. CDR3 sequence: CASSLMASGGYEQYF. Here the CDR3 DNA reads TGTGCCAGCAGCTTAATGGCTAGCGGGGGATACGAGCAGTACTTC.

The V and J genes are TRBV9 and TRBJ2-2; D is undetermined. Trimming removed 0 bases from V and 5 bases from J, with 11 bases in between. CDR1 and CDR2 from the germline V gene are SGDLS and YYNGEE. CDR3 length equals 15 residues. CDR3 nucleotide sequence: TGTGCCAGCAGCGTAGGAGCGATAGGAACCGGGGAGCTGTTTTTT. Translation gives CASSVGAIGTGELFF.

In this sample, this clone turned up once. The chain links TRBV7-2 to TRBJ2-7, with 8 nucleotides matching TRBD2. V lost 0 bases, J lost 0 bases, and 7 bases stayed unmatched. Germline V gene lookup returns CDR1 SGHTA and CDR2 FQGNSA. The CDR3 totals 17 residues. The CDR3 DNA reads TGTGCCAGCAGCTTAGCGTGGCGGGGGGCCCTCTCCTACGAGCAGTACTTC. This translates into CASSLAWRGALSYEQYF.

V gene TRBV12-3 or TRBV12-4 combines with J gene TRBJ1-2, with D possibly matching TRBD1 (5 bases). This CDR3 comprises 13 residues. V was trimmed by 3 bases and J by 6 bases, leaving 11 bases between them. The CDR3 region has the DNA TGTGCCAGCAGTTTCCCCAGGGTTAATGGCTACACCTTC. It codes for CASSFPRVNGYTF.

The chain links TRBV3-1 (or the pseudogene TRBV3-2) to TRBJ2-1; 9 bases map to TRBD2. Germline values: CDR1 LGHDT, CDR2 YNNKEL (reference sequence). CDR3 length: 14 amino acids. V lost 4 bases and J lost 8; bases outside the gene matches: 6. The CDR3 region has the DNA TGTGCCAGCAGCCTGGCGGGGGGGCCCCATGAGCAGTTCTTC. Residues: CASSLAGGPHEQFF.

The gene calls are TRBV4-1 and TRBJ1-2, with D perhaps matching TRBD1 (5 bases). The CDR3 is made up of 15 amino acids. V was clipped by 0 bases and J by 4 bases, with 12 bases between them. Germline V gives CDR1 MGHRA, CDR2 YSYEKL. The CDR3 is CASSQDLDRFYGYTF. DNA of the CDR3: TGCGCCAGCAGCCAAGACTTAGACAGATTCTATGGCTACACCTTC.

The V call is TRBV6-4, the J call TRBJ2-7, with 11 bases fitting TRBD1. The CDR3 consists of 15 residues. Germline V gene sequence: CDR1 MRHNA, CDR2 SNTAGT. V shed 2 bases and J 6 bases; nucleotides not matched to a gene: 6. CDR3 in amino acids: CASSDQGQGGSEQYF. The CDR3 DNA sequence: TGTGCCAGCAGTGACCAGGGACAGGGGGGCAGCGAGCAGTACTTC.

This chain uses TRBV6-6 with TRBJ2-2, with D unclear. Looked up from germline, CDR1 is MNHNY and CDR2 is SVGAGI (reference sequence). There are 16 residues in the CDR3. V lost 2 bases and J 4 bases, leaving 14 bases between the germline ends. CDR3 in amino acids: CASSYDPYSSTGELFF. The DNA for the CDR3 is TGTGCCAGCAGTTACGACCCCTATTCTAGCACCGGGGAGCTGTTTTTT.

The chain uses TRBV11-2 and TRBJ2-1, with D perhaps TRBD2 (6 bases). Germline V gene sequence: CDR1 SGHAT, CDR2 FQNNGV. V was trimmed by 6 bases and J by 5 bases, leaving 17 bases between them. This CDR3 has 15 residues. In nucleotides, the CDR3 is TGTGCCAGCAGTTCACCGGGACTTCGTAACAATGAGCAGTTCTTC. Translated, it gives CASSSPGLRNNEQFF.

This clone was detected only once. This chain uses TRBV19 with TRBJ1-1, with a tentative D call TRBD1 (6 bases). Germline-derived CDR1 and CDR2 are LNHDA and SQIVND (reference sequence). The CDR3 length is 14 residues. The ends were cut back, 0 bases at V and 10 bases at J, with 15 bases in the middle. DNA of the CDR3: TGTGCCAGTAGTATAGATCGAATGACAGGCGGAGCTTTCTTT. Protein sequence: CASSIDRMTGGAFF.

This sequence joins TRBV6-5 and TRBJ1-5; D is perhaps TRBD1 (5 bases). V lost 5 bases to trimming and J lost 5 bases, with 13 bases between them. The CDR3 is 14 residues long. Germline values: CDR1 MNHEY, CDR2 SVGAGI. The CDR3 region has the DNA TGTGCCAGCAGTCTCAGGGCAGGAGATCAGCCCCAGCATTTT. It specifies CASSLRAGDQPQHF.

The J gene is TRBJ2-3, the V gene TRBV5-4; the match to TRBD2 covers 10 bases. V dropped 6 bases and J dropped 4; count of bases not matched to a gene: 14. Germline CDR1 is SGHNT and CDR2 is YYREEE (reference sequence). This CDR3 comprises 17 residues. CDR3 DNA sequence: TGTGCCAGCACCCCCAGCGGGGGGGCACGGGGCCCAGATACGCAGTATTTT. This codes for CASTPSGGARGPDTQYF.

The V gene is TRBV7-9, the J gene TRBJ2-2; 8 positions agree with TRBD1. This CDR3 spans 16 amino acids. Germline V CDR1 and CDR2: SEHNR, FQNEAQ (reference sequence). V lost 4 bases, J lost 1 base, and 5 bases stayed unmatched. The CDR3 reads CASSSAGTGNTGELFF. The CDR3 DNA is TGTGCCAGCAGCTCAGCCGGGACAGGGAACACCGGGGAGCTGTTTTTT.

V and J are TRBV2 and TRBJ1-2, with D perhaps matching TRBD1 (6 bases). Germline lookup yields CDR1 SNHLY and CDR2 FYNNEI. This CDR3 region has 13 residues. V was clipped by 6 bases and J by 6 bases, with 14 bases between them. The CDR3, as DNA: TGTGCCAGCAGGAACAGGGATGTGAATGGCTACACCTTC. It is translated as CASRNRDVNGYTF.

This chain links TRBV29-1 with TRBJ1-1, with 10 bases lining up with TRBD1. The germline V gene has CDR1 SQVTM and CDR2 ANQGSEA. V lost 5 bases and J lost 6; bases outside the gene matches: 6. There are 13 residues in the CDR3. The CDR3 region is CSVPDRGRPEAFF. In DNA form, the CDR3 reads TGCAGCGTTCCCGACAGGGGGCGGCCTGAAGCTTTCTTT.

The V call is TRBV6-1, the J call TRBJ1-1, with TRBD1 as a possible D gene (5 bases). In germline, CDR1 is MNHNS, CDR2 SASEGT. This CDR3 comprises 14 residues. Trimming pared 2 bases from V and 1 base from J, leaving 8 bases between. The CDR3 loop reads CASSEQGTNTEAFF. The DNA for the CDR3 is TGTGCCAGCAGTGAACAGGGAACGAACACTGAAGCTTTCTTT.

The chain combines TRBV3-1 (or the pseudogene TRBV3-2) with TRBJ1-1; perhaps TRBD1 as D (5 bases). Germline assignment: CDR1 LGHDT and CDR2 YNNKEL (reference sequence). The germline V and J ends were trimmed by 0 bases and 3 bases, with 17 bases remaining between them. The CDR3 is 17 residues long. DNA of the CDR3: TGTGCCAGCAGCCAAGATCAGCTGCGGGGAGGGGACACTGAAGCTTTCTTT. Residues: CASSQDQLRGGDTEAFF.

The rearrangement links TRBV7-6 to TRBJ2-2, with TRBD2 matching over 11 bases. Trimming removed 5 bases from V and 6 bases from J; junction bases left unmatched: 8. The germline V gene has CDR1 SGHVS and CDR2 FNYEAQ. This CDR3 has 16 amino acids. The CDR3 here is CASSTQTSGVSGELFF. The CDR3, as DNA: TGTGCCAGCAGCACACAGACTAGCGGGGTCTCCGGGGAGCTGTTTTTT. Full variable domain (missing parts from reference TRBV7-6 and TRBJ2-2): GAGVSQSPRYKVTKRGQDVALRCDPISGHVSLYWYRQALGQGPEFLTYFNYEAQQDKSGLPNDRFSAERPEGSISTLTIQRTEQRDSAMYRCASSTQTSGVSGELFFGEGSRLTVL.

The chain uses TRBV5-4 and TRBJ2-1; no clear D. The CDR3 totals 15 residues. In germline, CDR1 is SGHNT, CDR2 YYREEE (reference sequence). V lost 0 bases, J lost 0 bases, and 7 bases lay in between. This chain's CDR3 is CASSLGPDSYNEQFF. In DNA, the CDR3 is TGTGCCAGCAGCTTGGGGCCCGACTCCTACAATGAGCAGTTCTTC.

In its sample, this clone was seen a few times. This chain uses TRBV7-2 with TRBJ2-1; 7 nucleotides agree with TRBD1. The CDR3 has 13 amino acids. Losses at the gene ends were 6 bases for V and 10 bases for J; bases not matched to a gene: 9. The germline CDR1 and CDR2 sequences are SGHTA and FQGNSA. The CDR3 region has the DNA TGTGCCAGCAGGAAGGGGGCGGGCTGGGAGCAGTTCTTC. It specifies CASRKGAGWEQFF.

This clone has a handful of counts. V and J are TRBV30 and TRBJ1-2; D is possibly TRBD1 (5 bases). V was pared by 3 bases and J by 4 bases, with 21 bases between. This CDR3 is built from 16 residues. The germline V gene encodes CDR1 GTSNPN and CDR2 SVGIG (reference sequence). CDR3 coding DNA: TGTGCCTGGAGCAGCAGGACACTCCGGGGGACCTATGGCTACACCTTC. Protein product: CAWSSRTLRGTYGYTF.

This chain links TRBV18 with TRBJ1-2; no definite D call. CDR1 and CDR2 from the germline V gene are KGHSH and LQKENI. V gave up 2 bases and J gave up 6 bases, with 10 bases separating them. The CDR3 spans 13 residues. DNA of the CDR3: TGTGCCAGCTCACCAGGAGAGGGAAATGGCTACACCTTC. This translates into CASSPGEGNGYTF.